These T cell receptor beta chains were read from a single sample in a study of T cells in Graves' hyperthyroidism and ophthalmopathy. TCRdb redid the calling of the multiplex PCR reads with MiXCR, one entry per CDR3 protein. The table lists 450,000 to 650,000 distinct CDR3 sequences, over 15% of them singletons. Source material: blood. Receptors originate from a woman between 18 and 30 years old with Graves' ophthalmopathy. Each CDR3 is given with its conserved first and last residue. A D gene is named only where the DNA matches it firmly. The size entry is marked missing in some rows and otherwise reads once, few, many or a size class.

size,J,V,D,DNA,CDR3
few,TRBJ1-4,TRBV7-9,TRBD1,TGTGCCAGCAGCTTCTTGGACAGGGGTTTATCTAATGAAAAACTGTTTTTT,CASSFLDRGLSNEKLFF
-,TRBJ1-1,TRBV19,-,TGTGCCAGTACGGAGATGGTAGGATCGGGAACTGAAGCTTTCTTT,CASTEMVGSGTEAFF
many,TRBJ1-1,TRBV2,-,TGTGCCATCCTGAGAAGGGGAGCAGCTTTCTTT,CAILRRGAAFF
many,TRBJ1-2,TRBV5-1,TRBD1,TGCGCCAGCAGCCCACTACAGGGGGGTCGTGGCTACACCTTC,CASSPLQGGRGYTF
few,TRBJ1-6,TRBV3-1,-,TGTGCCAGCAGCCAAGCGGGAGTAAATTCACCCCTCCACTTT,CASSQAGVNSPLHF
few,TRBJ1-1,TRBV14,-,TGTGCCAGCAGCCAACTAGGGGGTAACACTGAAGCTTTCTTT,CASSQLGGNTEAFF
-,TRBJ1-5,TRBV11-2,TRBD1,TGTGCCAGCAGCTTGCTAGGATGGCGGGACAGCTTAAATCAGCCCCAGCATTTT,CASSLLGWRDSLNQPQHF
many,TRBJ1-5,TRBV28,TRBD1,TGTGCCAGCAGTACTACAGGGGGCAGGGGCAATCAGCCCCAGCATTTT,CASSTTGGRGNQPQHF
-,TRBJ2-3,TRBV5-1,TRBD2,TGCGCCAGCAGCTCACGACTAGCGGGAGTAGATACGCAGTATTTT,CASSSRLAGVDTQYF
few,TRBJ1-4,TRBV19,-,TGTGCCAGTAGTCGAAGCTCGTCAAGGAGTGAAAAACTGTTTTTT,CASSRSSSRSEKLFF
-,TRBJ1-4,TRBV30,-,TGTGCCTGGAGCACCGGGACACCCAATGAAAAACTGTTTTTT,CAWSTGTPNEKLFF
few,TRBJ1-2,TRBV20-1,-,TGCAGTGCTAGCGGCCGCGGGCAGGGTGGCTACACCTTC,CSASGRGQGGYTF
-,TRBJ2-3,TRBV3-1,TRBD2,TGTGCCAGCAGCCAAGCCCGGACTAGCGGGGGGAATACGCAGTATTTT,CASSQARTSGGNTQYF
many,TRBJ1-4,TRBV2,-,TGTGCCAGCAGTGTAAATACAGTAACTGATGAAAAACTGTTTTTT,CASSVNTVTDEKLFF
-,TRBJ1-1,TRBV19,-,TGTGCCAGTAGTCGCGGGGCGCAAGGCACTGAAGCTTTCTTT,CASSRGAQGTEAFF
-,TRBJ2-3,TRBV20-1,TRBD2,TGCAGTGCTTTACCGGGACTAGCGGCTAGCACAGATACGCAGTATTTT,CSALPGLAASTDTQYF
-,TRBJ2-5,TRBV18,TRBD2,TGTGCCAGCTCACCACCGGGGGGGTCTCAAGAGACCCAGTACTTC,CASSPPGGSQETQYF
-,TRBJ1-4,TRBV30,TRBD1,TGTGCCTGGAGTCAAGACAGGGGGCGGTTGGTGTCAACTAATGAAAAACTGTTTTTT,CAWSQDRGRLVSTNEKLFF
-,TRBJ2-3,TRBV25-1,TRBD2,TGTGCCAGCAGTGTCGGCGGGAGAGTCGCAGATACGCAGTATTTT,CASSVGGRVADTQYF
many,TRBJ1-1,TRBV2,-,TGTGCCAGCATCGGAAACACTGAAGCTTTCTTT,CASIGNTEAFF
-,TRBJ2-5,TRBV11-3,-,TGTGCCAGCAGCTTGGAGGGAGCAGGCGTTAAGTACTTC,CASSLEGAGVKYF
-,TRBJ2-7,TRBV2,-,TGTGCCAGCAGTCGGACAAGCTACGAGCAGTACTTC,CASSRTSYEQYF
many,TRBJ2-7,TRBV7-6,-,TGTGCCAGCAGCTTAGAATCTTTAGCCTACGAGCAGTACTTC,CASSLESLAYEQYF
many,TRBJ1-2,TRBV6-5,TRBD1,TGTGCCAGCAGGGGGGCCCGGGACAGAGCTAACGGCTACACCTTC,CASRGARDRANGYTF
few,TRBJ2-7,TRBV5-1,TRBD1,TGCGCCAGCAGCTTGGAACAGGGGCCTTACGAGCAGTACTTC,CASSLEQGPYEQYF
few,TRBJ2-1,TRBV19,-,TGTGCCAGTAGTATAGAACGGTCAAGAACCAATGAGCAGTTCTTC,CASSIERSRTNEQFF
-,TRBJ2-1,TRBV20-1,TRBD2,TGCAGTGCTAGAGGCCTCCTAGCGGGAGGGGAGAATGAGCAGTTCTTC,CSARGLLAGGENEQFF
many,TRBJ2-7,TRBV3-1,TRBD2,TGTGCCAGCAGCGCCGGACTAGCGGGACGAAACGAGCAGTACTTC,CASSAGLAGRNEQYF
-,TRBJ1-5,TRBV6-2/TRBV6-3,-,TGTGCCAGCAGTTATAGGATGGGCAATCAGCCCCAGCATTTT,CASSYRMGNQPQHF
-,TRBJ2-4,TRBV15,-,TGTGCCACCAGCAGTGGCGGACTAGCCAAAAACATTCAGTACTTC,CATSSGGLAKNIQYF
many,TRBJ2-7,TRBV3-1,-,TGTGCCAGCAGCCCGTCGGGGGACCCTTCCTACGAGCAGTACTTC,CASSPSGDPSYEQYF
-,TRBJ1-2,TRBV7-6,TRBD1,TGTGCCAGCAGCTTACCAGGGACAGGGGACTATGGCTACACCTTC,CASSLPGTGDYGYTF
-,TRBJ2-3,TRBV19,TRBD2,TGTGCCAGTAGTATAGTGGGCCTAGCGGCTAGCACAGATACGCAGTATTTT,CASSIVGLAASTDTQYF
-,TRBJ2-7,TRBV5-4,TRBD1,TGTGCCAGCAGCCTACAGGGACAGAATACCCACGAGCAGTACTTC,CASSLQGQNTHEQYF
many,TRBJ2-3,TRBV7-3,TRBD1,TGTGCCAGCAGCTCGACAGGGCTGGACACAGATACGCAGTATTTT,CASSSTGLDTDTQYF
many,TRBJ2-3,TRBV4-1,-,TGCGCCAGCAGCAGTACTAGTAGCACAGATACGCAGTATTTT,CASSSTSSTDTQYF
few,TRBJ2-6,TRBV9,-,TGTGCCAGCAGCGTAGGGGTGTCTGGGGCCAACGTCCTGACTTTC,CASSVGVSGANVLTF
many,TRBJ2-1,TRBV11-2,TRBD2,TGTGCCAGCAGCTGGGGGACTAGCGGGGGAACTGAGCAGTTCTTC,CASSWGTSGGTEQFF
many,TRBJ1-2,TRBV11-2,-,TGTGCCAGCAGTCAAACGACCACGGGGGGGGCCTTTGGCTACACCTTC,CASSQTTTGGAFGYTF
-,TRBJ2-2,TRBV5-1,-,TGCGCCAGCAGCACAAACAGGGCTACGAACACCGGGGAGCTGTTTTTT,CASSTNRATNTGELFF
few,TRBJ1-1,TRBV14,TRBD1,TGTGCCAGCAGCCAAATGGGACAGAGTGAAGCTTTCTTT,CASSQMGQSEAFF
many,TRBJ2-3,TRBV28,TRBD1,TGTGCCAGCATCCCATACCGGCCAAGGGGGCGAGAAGATACGCAGTATTTT,CASIPYRPRGREDTQYF
-,TRBJ2-1,TRBV2,-,TGTGCCAGCCCACTCCCCCAATGGCCCTATGAGCAGTTCTTC,CASPLPQWPYEQFF
many,TRBJ1-5,TRBV30,-,TGTGCCTGGAGTGGCCTGGGCAATCAGCCCCAGCATTTT,CAWSGLGNQPQHF
many,TRBJ2-7,TRBV7-9,TRBD1,TGTGCCAGCGCGATAACCGGGACAGACTTATCCTACGAGCAGTACTTC,CASAITGTDLSYEQYF
many,TRBJ2-7,TRBV11-2,TRBD1,TGTGCCAGCAGCCCAGACAGGGACGAGCAGTACTTC,CASSPDRDEQYF
-,TRBJ1-6,TRBV6-1,-,TGTGCCAGCACCACAGGGAACTCCTATAATTCACCCCTCCACTTT,CASTTGNSYNSPLHF
few,TRBJ2-5,TRBV15,-,TGTGCCACCAGCCGCCCTGATTCGGAGACCCAGTACTTC,CATSRPDSETQYF
many,TRBJ2-5,TRBV25-1,TRBD1,TGTGCCAGCAGTGGTCGGAGTGGGACAGGGACGAACCAAGAGACCCAGTACTTC,CASSGRSGTGTNQETQYF
few,TRBJ1-2,TRBV19,TRBD1,TGTGCCAGTAGGATGACAGGGGGCGTCGATGGCTACACCTTC,CASRMTGGVDGYTF
few,TRBJ1-5,TRBV4-1,-,TGCGCCAGCAGCCATTTATCCGGCGGCCTACAGCCCCAGCATTTT,CASSHLSGGLQPQHF
few,TRBJ1-1,TRBV28,-,TGTGCCAGCAGTTCCCCAAGTACTGAAGCTTTCTTT,CASSSPSTEAFF
-,TRBJ1-2,TRBV11-1,TRBD1,TGTGCCAGCAGCCGCGAAGGGGGACAGGGCGACTATGGCTACACCTTC,CASSREGGQGDYGYTF
many,TRBJ2-5,TRBV28,TRBD1,TGTGCCAGCAGTTCGGACAGGGCAAAGGAGACCCAGTACTTC,CASSSDRAKETQYF
many,TRBJ2-1,TRBV20-1,TRBD2,TGCAGTGCTAGATTAGCGGGAGAGATCAATGAGCAGTTCTTC,CSARLAGEINEQFF
-,TRBJ1-4,TRBV25-1,-,TGTGCCAGCAGTACCCCGGACTCACAAAATGAAAAACTGTTTTTT,CASSTPDSQNEKLFF
many,TRBJ2-7,TRBV6-1,TRBD1,TGTGCCAGCAGTGAAAGTGGGACAGGAGATCATGAGCAGTACTTC,CASSESGTGDHEQYF
few,TRBJ2-1,TRBV20-1,TRBD2,TGCAGTGCTCGCCAGGGACTAGCCTCCAATGAGCAGTTCTTC,CSARQGLASNEQFF